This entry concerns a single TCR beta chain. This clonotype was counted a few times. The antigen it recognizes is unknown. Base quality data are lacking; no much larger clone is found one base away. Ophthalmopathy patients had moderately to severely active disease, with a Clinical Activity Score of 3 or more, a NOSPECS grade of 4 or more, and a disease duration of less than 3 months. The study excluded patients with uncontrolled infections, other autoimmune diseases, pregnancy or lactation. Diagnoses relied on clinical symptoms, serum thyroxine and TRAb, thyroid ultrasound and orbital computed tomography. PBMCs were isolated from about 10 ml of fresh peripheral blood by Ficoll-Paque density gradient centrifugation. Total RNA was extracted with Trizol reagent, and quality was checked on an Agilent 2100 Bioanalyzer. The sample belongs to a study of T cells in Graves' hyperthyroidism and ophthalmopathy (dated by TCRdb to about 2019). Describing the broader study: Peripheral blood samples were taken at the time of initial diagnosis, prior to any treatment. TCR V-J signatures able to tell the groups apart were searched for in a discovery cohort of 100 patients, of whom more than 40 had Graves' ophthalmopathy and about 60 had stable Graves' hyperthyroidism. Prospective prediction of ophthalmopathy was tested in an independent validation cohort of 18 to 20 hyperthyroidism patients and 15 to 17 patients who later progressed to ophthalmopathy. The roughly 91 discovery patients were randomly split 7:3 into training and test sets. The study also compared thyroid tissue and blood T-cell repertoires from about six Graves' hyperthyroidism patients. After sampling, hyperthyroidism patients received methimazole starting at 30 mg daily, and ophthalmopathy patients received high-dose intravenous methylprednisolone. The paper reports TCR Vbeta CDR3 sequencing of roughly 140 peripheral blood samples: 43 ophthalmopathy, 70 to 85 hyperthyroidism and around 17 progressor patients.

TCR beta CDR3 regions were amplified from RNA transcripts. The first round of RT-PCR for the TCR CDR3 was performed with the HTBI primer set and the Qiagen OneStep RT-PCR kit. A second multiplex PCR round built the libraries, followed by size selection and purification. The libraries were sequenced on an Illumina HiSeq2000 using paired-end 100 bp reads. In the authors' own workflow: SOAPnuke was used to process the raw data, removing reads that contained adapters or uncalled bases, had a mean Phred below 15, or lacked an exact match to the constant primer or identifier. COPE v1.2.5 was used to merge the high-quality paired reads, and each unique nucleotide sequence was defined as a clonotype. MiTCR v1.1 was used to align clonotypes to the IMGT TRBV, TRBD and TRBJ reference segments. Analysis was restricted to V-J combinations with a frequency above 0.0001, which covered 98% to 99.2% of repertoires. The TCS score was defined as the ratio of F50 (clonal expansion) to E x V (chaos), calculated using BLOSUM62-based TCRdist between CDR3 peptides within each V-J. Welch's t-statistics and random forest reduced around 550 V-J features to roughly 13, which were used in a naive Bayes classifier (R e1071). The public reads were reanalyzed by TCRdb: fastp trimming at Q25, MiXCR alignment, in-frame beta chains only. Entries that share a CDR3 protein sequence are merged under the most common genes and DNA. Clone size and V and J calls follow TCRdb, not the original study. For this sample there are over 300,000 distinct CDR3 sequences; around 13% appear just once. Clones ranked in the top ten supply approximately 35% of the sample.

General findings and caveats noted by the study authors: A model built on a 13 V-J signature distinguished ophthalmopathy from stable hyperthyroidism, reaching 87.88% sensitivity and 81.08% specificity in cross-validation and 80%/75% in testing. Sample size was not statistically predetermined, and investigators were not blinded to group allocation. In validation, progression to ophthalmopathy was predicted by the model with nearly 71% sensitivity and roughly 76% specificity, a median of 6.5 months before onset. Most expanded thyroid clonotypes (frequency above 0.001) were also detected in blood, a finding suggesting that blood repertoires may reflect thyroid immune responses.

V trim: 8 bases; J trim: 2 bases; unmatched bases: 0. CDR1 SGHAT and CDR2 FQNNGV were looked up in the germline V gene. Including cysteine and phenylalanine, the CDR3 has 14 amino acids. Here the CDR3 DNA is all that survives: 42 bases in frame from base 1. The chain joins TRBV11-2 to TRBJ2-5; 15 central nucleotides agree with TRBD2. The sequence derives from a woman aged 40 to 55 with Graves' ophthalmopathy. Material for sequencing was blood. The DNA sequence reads TGTGCCAGCGGGACTAGCGGGGGGCAAGAGACCCAGTACTTC. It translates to CASGTSGGQETQYF.